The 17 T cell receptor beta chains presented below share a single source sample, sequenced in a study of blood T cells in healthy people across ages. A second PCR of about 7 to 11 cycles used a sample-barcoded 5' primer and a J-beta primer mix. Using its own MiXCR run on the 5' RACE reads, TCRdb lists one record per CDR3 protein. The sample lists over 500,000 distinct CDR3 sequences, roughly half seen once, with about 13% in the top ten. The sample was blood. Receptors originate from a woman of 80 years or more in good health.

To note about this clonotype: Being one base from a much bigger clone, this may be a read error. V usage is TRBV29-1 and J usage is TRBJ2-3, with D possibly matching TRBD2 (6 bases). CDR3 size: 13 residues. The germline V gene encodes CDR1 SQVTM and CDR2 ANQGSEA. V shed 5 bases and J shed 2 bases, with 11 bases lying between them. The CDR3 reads CSVTREATDTQYF. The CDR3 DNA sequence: TGCAGCGTTACAAGGGAGGCCACAGATACGCAGTATTTT.

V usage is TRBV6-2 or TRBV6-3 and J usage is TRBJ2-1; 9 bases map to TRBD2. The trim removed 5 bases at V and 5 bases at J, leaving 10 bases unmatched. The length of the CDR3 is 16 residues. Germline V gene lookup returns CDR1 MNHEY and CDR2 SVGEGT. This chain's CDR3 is CASSNPAGGSHNEQFF. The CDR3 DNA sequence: TGTGCCAGCAGTAATCCCGCGGGAGGGAGTCACAATGAGCAGTTCTTC.

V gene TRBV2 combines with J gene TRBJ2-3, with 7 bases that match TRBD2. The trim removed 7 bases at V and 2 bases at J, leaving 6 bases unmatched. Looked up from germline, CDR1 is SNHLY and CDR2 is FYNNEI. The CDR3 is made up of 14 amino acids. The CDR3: CASKVGGTTDTQYF. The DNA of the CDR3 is TGTGCCAGCAAAGTCGGGGGGACCACAGATACGCAGTATTTT.

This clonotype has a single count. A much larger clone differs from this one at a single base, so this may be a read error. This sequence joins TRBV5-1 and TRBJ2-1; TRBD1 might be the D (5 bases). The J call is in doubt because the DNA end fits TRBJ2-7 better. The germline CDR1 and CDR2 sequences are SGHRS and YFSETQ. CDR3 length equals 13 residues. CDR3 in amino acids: CASRTQGYNEQYF. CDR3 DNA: TGCGCCAGCAGAACCCAGGGTTACAATGAGCAGTACTTC.

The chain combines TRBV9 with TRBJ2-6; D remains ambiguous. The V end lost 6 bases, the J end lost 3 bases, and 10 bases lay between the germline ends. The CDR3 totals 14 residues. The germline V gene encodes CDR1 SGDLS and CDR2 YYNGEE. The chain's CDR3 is CASTPSIGANVLTF. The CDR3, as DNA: TGTGCCAGCACGCCCAGCATTGGGGCCAACGTCCTGACTTTC.

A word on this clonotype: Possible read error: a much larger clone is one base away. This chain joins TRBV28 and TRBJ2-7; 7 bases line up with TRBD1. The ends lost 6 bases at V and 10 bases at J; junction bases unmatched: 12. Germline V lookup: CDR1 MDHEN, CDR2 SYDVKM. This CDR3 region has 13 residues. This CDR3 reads CASRRTGSSSQYF. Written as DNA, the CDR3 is TGTGCCAGCAGGCGGACAGGCTCGTCGTCCCAGTACTTC.

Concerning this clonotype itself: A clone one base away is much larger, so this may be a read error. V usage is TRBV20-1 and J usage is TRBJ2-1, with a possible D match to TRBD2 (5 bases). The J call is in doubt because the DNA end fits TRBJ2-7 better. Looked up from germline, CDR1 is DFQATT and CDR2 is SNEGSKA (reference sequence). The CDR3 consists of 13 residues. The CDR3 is CSAVSGTYNEQYF. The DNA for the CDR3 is TGCAGTGCTGTAAGCGGAACCTACAATGAGCAGTACTTC.

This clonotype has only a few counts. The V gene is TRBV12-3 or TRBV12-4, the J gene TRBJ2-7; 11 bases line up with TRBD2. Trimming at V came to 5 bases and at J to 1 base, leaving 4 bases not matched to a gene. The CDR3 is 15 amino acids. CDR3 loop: CASSLLAGVSYEQYF. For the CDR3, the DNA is TGTGCCAGCAGTCTACTAGCGGGAGTTTCCTACGAGCAGTACTTC.

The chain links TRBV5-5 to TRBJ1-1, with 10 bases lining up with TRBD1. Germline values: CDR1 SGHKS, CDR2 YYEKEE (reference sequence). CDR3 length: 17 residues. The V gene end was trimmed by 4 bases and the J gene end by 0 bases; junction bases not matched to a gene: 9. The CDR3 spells CASSTRGTGVMNTEAFF. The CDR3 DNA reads TGTGCCAGCAGCACTCGCGGGACAGGGGTAATGAACACTGAAGCTTTCTTT.

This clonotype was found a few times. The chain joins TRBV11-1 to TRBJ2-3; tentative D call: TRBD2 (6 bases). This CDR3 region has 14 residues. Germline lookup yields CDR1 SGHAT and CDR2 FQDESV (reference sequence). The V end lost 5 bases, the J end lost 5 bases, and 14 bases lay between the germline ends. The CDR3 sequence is CASSVDNGRDTQYF. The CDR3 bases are TGTGCCAGCAGCGTAGACAACGGGAGAGATACGCAGTATTTT.

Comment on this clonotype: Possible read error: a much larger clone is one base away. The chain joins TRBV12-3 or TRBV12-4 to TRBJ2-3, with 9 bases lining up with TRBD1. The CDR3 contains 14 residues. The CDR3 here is CASRGTGGTDMQYF. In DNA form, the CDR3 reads TGTGCCAGCAGGGGAACAGGGGGCACAGATATGCAGTATTTT.

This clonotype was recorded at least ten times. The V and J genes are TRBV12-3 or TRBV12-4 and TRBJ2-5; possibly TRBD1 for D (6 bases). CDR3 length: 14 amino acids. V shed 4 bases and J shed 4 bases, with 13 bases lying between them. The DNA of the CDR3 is TGTGCCAGCAGTTCCTTGGAAGGGGGAGAGACCCAGTACTTC. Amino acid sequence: CASSSLEGGETQYF.

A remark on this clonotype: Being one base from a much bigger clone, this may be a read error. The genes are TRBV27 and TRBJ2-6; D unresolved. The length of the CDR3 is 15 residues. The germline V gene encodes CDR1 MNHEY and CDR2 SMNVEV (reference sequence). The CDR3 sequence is CASSLMGTGTNVLTF. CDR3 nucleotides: TGTGCCAGCAGTTTAATGGGTACTGGGACCAACGTCCTGACTTTC.

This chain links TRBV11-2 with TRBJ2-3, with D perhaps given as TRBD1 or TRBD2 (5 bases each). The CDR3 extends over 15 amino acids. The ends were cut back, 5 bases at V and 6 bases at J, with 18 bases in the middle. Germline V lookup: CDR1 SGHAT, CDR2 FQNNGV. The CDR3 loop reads CASSTRTREGDTQYF. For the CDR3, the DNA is TGTGCCAGCAGCACTAGGACCCGCGAGGGGGATACGCAGTATTTT. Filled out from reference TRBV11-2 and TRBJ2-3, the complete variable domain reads EAGVAQSPRYKIIEKRQSVAFWCNPISGHATLYWYQQILGQGPKLLIQFQNNGVVDDSQLPKDRFSAERLKGVDSTLKIQPAKLEDSAVYLCASSTRTREGDTQYFGPGTRLTVL.

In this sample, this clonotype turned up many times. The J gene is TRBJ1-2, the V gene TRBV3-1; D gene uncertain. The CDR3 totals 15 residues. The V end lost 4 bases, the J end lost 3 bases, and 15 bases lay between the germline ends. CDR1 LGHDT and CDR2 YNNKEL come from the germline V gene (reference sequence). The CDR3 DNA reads TGTGCCAGCAGCCCTGGGGAGGGCTACGACTATGGCTACACCTTC. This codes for CASSPGEGYDYGYTF.

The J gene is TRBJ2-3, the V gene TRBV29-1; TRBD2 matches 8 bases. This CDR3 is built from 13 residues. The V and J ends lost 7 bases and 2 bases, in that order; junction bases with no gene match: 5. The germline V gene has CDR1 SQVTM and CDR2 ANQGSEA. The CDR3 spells CSAVAGNTDTQYF. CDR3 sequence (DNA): TGCAGCGCCGTAGCGGGGAACACAGATACGCAGTATTTT.

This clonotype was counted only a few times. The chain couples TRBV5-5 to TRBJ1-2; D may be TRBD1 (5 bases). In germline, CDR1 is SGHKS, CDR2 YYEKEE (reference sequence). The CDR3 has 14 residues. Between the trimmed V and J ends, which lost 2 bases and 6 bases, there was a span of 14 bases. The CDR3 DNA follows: TGTGCCAGCAGCTTACAGGTGCTGGGGGATGGCTACACCTTC. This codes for CASSLQVLGDGYTF.